These 14 T cell receptor beta chains came from one sample sequenced in a study of cytomegalovirus exposure and HLA in healthy donors (dated 2017 in TCRdb). Library creation used the immunoSEQ multiplex PCR assay. For the multiplex PCR, a mixture combining 60 forward primers for TCR Vbeta segments and 13 reverse primers for TCR Jbeta segments was used. The table was pulled from immuneACCESS by TCRdb, which kept in-frame rearrangements only. Such tables lose some clones; where checked, under half of the loss comes from unresolved V genes, and the rest has no known cause. This sample has around 170,000 clones in its table, and around 80% of those were observed once. In total, the top ten clones hold around 1.4% of the sample. Sequencing used PBMCs. The receptors were sampled from a girl between 10 and 17 years old in good health and CMV-seropositive.

This rearrangement joins TRBV7-3 to TRBJ2-7; TRBD2 aligns across 9 bases. CDR1 and CDR2 from the germline V gene are SGHTA and FQGTGA. This CDR3 has 15 residues. J lost 2 bases, V lost 5 bases, and 7 bases had no gene match. CDR3 nucleotide sequence: TGTGCCAGCAGCCTGTCTAGCGGGGAAACCTACGAGCAGTACTTC. It is translated as CASSLSSGETYEQYF.

The chain couples TRBV27 to TRBJ1-2, with D maybe TRBD1 (5 bases). Trimming took 3 bases from V and 3 from J, leaving 14 bases between them. Germline assignment: CDR1 MNHEY and CDR2 SMNVEV (reference sequence). This CDR3 spans 15 amino acids. The DNA for the CDR3 is TGTGCCAGCAGTTTGGGGGGACCGCGAGACTATGGCTACACCTTC. Translating it yields CASSLGGPRDYGYTF.

This clone was found a few times. The genes are TRBV19 and TRBJ1-1, with a possible D match to TRBD1 (5 bases). Germline V CDR1 and CDR2: LNHDA, SQIVND (reference sequence). This CDR3 is built from 16 residues. V lost 5 bases to trimming and J lost 0 bases, with 16 bases between them. CDR3: CASSRWGGTMNTEAFF. CDR3 DNA: TGTGCCAGTAGTCGGTGGGGGGGGACTATGAACACTGAAGCTTTCTTT.

The chain combines TRBV2 with TRBJ1-2, with TRBD1 identical over 7 bases. CDR3 length equals 18 residues. J lost 4 bases, V lost 3 bases, and 17 bases had no gene match. Looked up from germline, CDR1 is SNHLY and CDR2 is FYNNEI. CDR3 region: CASSDFLRRRGRGYGYTF. In DNA, the CDR3 is TGTGCCAGCAGTGATTTTCTACGGCGGAGGGGGCGGGGCTATGGCTACACCTTC.

CDR3 sequence (DNA): TGTGCCTGCGGGGGGGAGGAAAAACTGTTTTTT. Translated, it gives CACGGEEKLFF. The chain is built from TRBV30 and TRBJ1-4, with D tentatively TRBD1 (5 bases). Germline V gene sequence: CDR1 GTSNPN, CDR2 SVGIG (reference sequence). The length of the CDR3 is 11 residues. V lost 6 bases to trimming and J lost 8 bases, with 10 bases between them.

In nucleotides, the CDR3 is TGTGCCAGCAGTCCTACTAGCGGGAGCGGGAATGAGCAGTTCTTC. Amino acid sequence: CASSPTSGSGNEQFF. The chain combines TRBV9 with TRBJ2-1, with TRBD2 identical over 11 bases. From germline, CDR1 is SGDLS and CDR2 YYNGEE. The CDR3 runs to 15 residues. V was pared by 5 bases and J by 7 bases, with 8 bases of the junction left unmatched. Full variable domain (outside the CDR3, taken from reference TRBV9 and TRBJ2-1): DSGVTQTPKHLITATGQRVTLRCSPRSGDLSVYWYQQSLDQGLQFLIQYYNGEERAKGNILERFSAQQFPDLHSELNLSSLELGDSALYFCASSPTSGSGNEQFFGPGTRLTVL.

The chain joins TRBV11-2 to TRBJ2-2; 7 positions agree with TRBD2. Germline CDR1 reads SGHAT; CDR2 reads FQNNGV. The ends lost 3 bases at V and 6 bases at J; junction bases unmatched: 7. CDR3 length: 15 residues. The CDR3 region is CASSFLRSGPGELFF. The CDR3, as DNA: TGTGCCAGCAGCTTTCTCCGTAGCGGGCCCGGGGAGCTGTTTTTT.

V and J are TRBV10-3 and TRBJ1-5; perhaps TRBD1 as D (6 bases). There are 16 residues in the CDR3. CDR1 and CDR2 (germline): ENHRY, SYGVKD. V lost 0 bases, J lost 6 bases, and 15 bases lay in between. CDR3 loop: CAISESEGGLGQPQHF. The CDR3, as DNA: TGTGCCATCAGTGAGTCAGAAGGGGGACTAGGTCAGCCCCAGCATTTT.

V gene TRBV27 combines with J gene TRBJ2-7; D might be TRBD1 (5 bases). Trimming took 2 bases from V and 6 from J, leaving 14 bases between them. Germline V gene sequence: CDR1 MNHEY, CDR2 SMNVEV (reference sequence). This CDR3 is built from 14 residues. This chain's CDR3 is CASSLGTGTGEQYF. In DNA form, the CDR3 reads TGTGCCAGCAGTTTAGGTACAGGTACGGGCGAGCAGTACTTC.

A single count supports this clone. The CDR3: CATRRQGYEQYF. The CDR3 DNA follows: TGTGCCACGAGGAGACAGGGCTACGAGCAGTACTTC. The chain employs TRBV10-3 and TRBJ2-7, with 7 bases identical to TRBD1. The CDR3 extends over 12 amino acids. CDR1 is ENHRY and CDR2 is SYGVKD in the germline V gene. V gave up 10 bases and J gave up 3 bases; unmatched junction bases: 6.

This clone is a singleton in its sample. This chain uses TRBV9 with TRBJ1-2; D not certain. This CDR3 region has 14 residues. Germline CDR1 reads SGDLS; CDR2 reads YYNGEE. V lost 2 bases and J lost 4, with 12 bases in between. CDR3 loop: CASSVTGVSYGYTF. The CDR3 bases are TGTGCCAGCAGCGTCACCGGAGTGAGCTATGGCTACACCTTC.

The gene calls are TRBV21-1 and TRBJ1-5; the table's D gene call, TRBD1, was not cross checked with the DNA. TRBV21-1 is tagged as a pseudogene. CDR3 length: 15 residues. Here the CDR3 reads CASSIGQGSNQPQHF. The CDR3 bases are TGTGCCAGCAGCATCGGACAGGGCAGCAATCAGCCCCAGCATTTT.

The rearrangement links TRBV6-5 to TRBJ2-1; no firm D call. Germline V gene lookup returns CDR1 MNHEY and CDR2 SVGAGI. Deletions cut 7 bases from V and 0 bases from J, with 10 bases between. The CDR3 consists of 14 residues. This CDR3 reads CASNTRSSYNEQFF. The DNA for the CDR3 is TGTGCCAGCAATACGCGGAGCTCCTACAATGAGCAGTTCTTC.

This sequence joins TRBV19 and TRBJ2-6, with TRBD1 identical over 7 bases. The CDR3 is 15 residues long. Germline V lookup: CDR1 LNHDA, CDR2 SQIVND (reference sequence). V was clipped by 7 bases and J by 1 base; unmatched bases: 4. The CDR3: CASKGTESGANVLTF. The CDR3 region has the DNA TGTGCCAGTAAGGGGACAGAGTCTGGGGCCAACGTCCTGACTTTC.